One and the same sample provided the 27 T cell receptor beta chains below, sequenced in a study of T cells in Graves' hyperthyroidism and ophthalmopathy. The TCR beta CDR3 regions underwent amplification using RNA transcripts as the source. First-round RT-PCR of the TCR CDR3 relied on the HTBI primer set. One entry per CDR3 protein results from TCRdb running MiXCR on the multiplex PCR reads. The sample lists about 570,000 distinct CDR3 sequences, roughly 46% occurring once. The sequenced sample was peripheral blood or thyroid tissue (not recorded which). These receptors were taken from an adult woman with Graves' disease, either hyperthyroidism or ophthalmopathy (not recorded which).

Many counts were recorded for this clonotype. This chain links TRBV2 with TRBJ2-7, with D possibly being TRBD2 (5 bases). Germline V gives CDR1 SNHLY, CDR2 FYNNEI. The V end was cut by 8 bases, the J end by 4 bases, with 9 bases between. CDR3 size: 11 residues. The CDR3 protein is CASGREYEQYF. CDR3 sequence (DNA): TGTGCCAGCGGGAGAGAATACGAGCAGTACTTC.

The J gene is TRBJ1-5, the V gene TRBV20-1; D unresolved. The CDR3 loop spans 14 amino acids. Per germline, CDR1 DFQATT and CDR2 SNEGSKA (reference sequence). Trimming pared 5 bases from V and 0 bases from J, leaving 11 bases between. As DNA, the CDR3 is TGCAGTGCTGGCGCAGGCTATAGCAATCAGCCCCAGCATTTT. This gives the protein CSAGAGYSNQPQHF.

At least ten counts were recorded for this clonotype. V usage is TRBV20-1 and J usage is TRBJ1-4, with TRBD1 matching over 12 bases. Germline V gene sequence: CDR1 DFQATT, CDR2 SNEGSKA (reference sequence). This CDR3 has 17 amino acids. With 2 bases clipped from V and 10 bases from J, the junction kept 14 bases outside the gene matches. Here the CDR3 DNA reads TGCAGTGCTAGACCAGTTTGGGACAGGGGGCTGTTGGGAAAACTGTTTTTT. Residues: CSARPVWDRGLLGKLFF.

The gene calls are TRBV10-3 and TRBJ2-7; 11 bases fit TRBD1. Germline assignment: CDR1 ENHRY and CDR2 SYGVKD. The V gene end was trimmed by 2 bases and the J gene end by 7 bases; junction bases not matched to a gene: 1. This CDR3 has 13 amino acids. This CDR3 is CAISERDRGEQYF. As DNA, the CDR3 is TGTGCCATCAGTGAGAGGGACAGGGGGGAGCAGTACTTC.

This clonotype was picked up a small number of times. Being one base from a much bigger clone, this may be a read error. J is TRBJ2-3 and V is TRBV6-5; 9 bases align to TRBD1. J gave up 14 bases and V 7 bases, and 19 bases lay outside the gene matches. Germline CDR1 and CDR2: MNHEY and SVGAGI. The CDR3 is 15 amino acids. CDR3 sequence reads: CASTPGTGLAGELYF. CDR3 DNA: TGTGCCAGCACCCCGGGGACAGGGTTGGCCGGGGAGCTGTATTTT.

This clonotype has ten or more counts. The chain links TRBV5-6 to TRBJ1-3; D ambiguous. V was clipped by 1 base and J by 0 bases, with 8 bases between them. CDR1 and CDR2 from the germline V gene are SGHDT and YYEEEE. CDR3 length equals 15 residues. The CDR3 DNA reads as TGTGCCAGCAGCTTGTGGCAGTACTCTGGAAACACCATATATTTT. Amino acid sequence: CASSLWQYSGNTIYF.

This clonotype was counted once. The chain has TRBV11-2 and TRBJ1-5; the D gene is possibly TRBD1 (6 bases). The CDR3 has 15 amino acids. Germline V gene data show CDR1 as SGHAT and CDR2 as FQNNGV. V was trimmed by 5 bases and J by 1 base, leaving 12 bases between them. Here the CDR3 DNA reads TGTGCCAGCAGCACAGGGCTCGGCAGCAATCAGCCCCAGCATTTT. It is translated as CASSTGLGSNQPQHF.

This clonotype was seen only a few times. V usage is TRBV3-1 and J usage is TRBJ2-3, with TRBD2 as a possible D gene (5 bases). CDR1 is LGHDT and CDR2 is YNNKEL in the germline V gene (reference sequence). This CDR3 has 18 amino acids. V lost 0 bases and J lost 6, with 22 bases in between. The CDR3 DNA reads TGTGCCAGCAGCCAAGACGGGGTGATCTCCCAAGGATCGGATACGCAGTATTTT. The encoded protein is CASSQDGVISQGSDTQYF.

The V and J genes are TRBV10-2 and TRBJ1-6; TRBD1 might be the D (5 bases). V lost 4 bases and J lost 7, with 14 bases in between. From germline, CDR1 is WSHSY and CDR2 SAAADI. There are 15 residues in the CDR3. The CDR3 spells CASSGLGTENSPLHF. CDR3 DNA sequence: TGCGCCAGCAGTGGACTAGGGACGGAAAATTCACCCCTCCACTTT.

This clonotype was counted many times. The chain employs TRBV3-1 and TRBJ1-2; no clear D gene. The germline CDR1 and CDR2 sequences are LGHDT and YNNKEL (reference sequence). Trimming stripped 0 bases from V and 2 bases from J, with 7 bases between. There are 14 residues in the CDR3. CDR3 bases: TGTGCCAGCAGCCAAGATATAGGGAACTATGGCTACACCTTC. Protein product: CASSQDIGNYGYTF.

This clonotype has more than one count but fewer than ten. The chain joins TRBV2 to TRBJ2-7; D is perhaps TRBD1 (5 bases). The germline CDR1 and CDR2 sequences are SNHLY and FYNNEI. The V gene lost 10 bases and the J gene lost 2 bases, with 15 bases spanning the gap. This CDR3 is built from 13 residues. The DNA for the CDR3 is TGTGCCACCAAGGGGCAACGCACCTACGAGCAGTACTTC. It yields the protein CATKGQRTYEQYF.

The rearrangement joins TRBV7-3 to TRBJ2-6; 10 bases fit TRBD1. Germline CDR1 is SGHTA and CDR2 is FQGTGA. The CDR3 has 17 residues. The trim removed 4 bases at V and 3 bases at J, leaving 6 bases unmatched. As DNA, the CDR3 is TGTGCCAGCAGCTCAAGACAGGGGGCGTATGGGGCCAACGTCCTGACTTTC. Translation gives CASSSRQGAYGANVLTF.

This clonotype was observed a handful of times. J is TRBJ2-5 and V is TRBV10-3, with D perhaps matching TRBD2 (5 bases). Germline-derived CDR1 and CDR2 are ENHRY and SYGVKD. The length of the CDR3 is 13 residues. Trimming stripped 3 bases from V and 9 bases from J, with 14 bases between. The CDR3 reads CAISDEGGQPQYF. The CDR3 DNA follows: TGTGCCATCAGTGATGAGGGCGGTCAGCCCCAGTACTTC.

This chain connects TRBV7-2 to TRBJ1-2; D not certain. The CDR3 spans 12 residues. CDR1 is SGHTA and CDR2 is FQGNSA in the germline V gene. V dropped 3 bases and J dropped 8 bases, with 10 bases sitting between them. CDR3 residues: CASSFAGGGYTF. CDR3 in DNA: TGTGCCAGCAGCTTCGCAGGCGGGGGCTACACCTTC.

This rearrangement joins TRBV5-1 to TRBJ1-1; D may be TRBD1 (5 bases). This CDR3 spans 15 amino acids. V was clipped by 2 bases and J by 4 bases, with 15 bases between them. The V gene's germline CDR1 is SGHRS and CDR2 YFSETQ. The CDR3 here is CASSLSTGSVTEAFF. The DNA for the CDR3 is TGCGCCAGCAGCTTAAGTACAGGATCGGTCACTGAAGCTTTCTTT. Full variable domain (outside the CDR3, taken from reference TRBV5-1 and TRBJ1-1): KAGVTQTPRYLIKTRGQQVTLSCSPISGHRSVSWYQQTPGQGLQFLFEYFSETQRNKGNFPGRFSGRQFSNSRSEMNVSTLELGDSALYLCASSLSTGSVTEAFFGQGTRLTVV.

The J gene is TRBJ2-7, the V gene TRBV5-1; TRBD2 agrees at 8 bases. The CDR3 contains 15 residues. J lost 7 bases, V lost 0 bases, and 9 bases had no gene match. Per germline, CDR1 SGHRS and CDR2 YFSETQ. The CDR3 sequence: CASSLAWREVGEQYF. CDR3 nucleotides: TGCGCCAGCAGCTTGGCCTGGCGGGAGGTCGGGGAGCAGTACTTC.

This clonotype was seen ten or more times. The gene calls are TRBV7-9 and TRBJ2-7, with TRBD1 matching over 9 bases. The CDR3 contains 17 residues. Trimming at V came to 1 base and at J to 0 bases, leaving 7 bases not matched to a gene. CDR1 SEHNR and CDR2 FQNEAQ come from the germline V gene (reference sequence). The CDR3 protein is CASSLGFGTGYSYEQYF. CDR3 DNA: TGTGCCAGCAGCTTAGGATTCGGGACAGGGTACTCCTACGAGCAGTACTTC.

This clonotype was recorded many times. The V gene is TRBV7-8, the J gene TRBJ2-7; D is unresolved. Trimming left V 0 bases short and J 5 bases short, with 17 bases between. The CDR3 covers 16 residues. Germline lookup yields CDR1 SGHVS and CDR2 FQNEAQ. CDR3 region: CASSLALMSMEHEQYF. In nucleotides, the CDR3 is TGTGCCAGCAGCTTAGCGCTAATGAGTATGGAGCACGAGCAGTACTTC. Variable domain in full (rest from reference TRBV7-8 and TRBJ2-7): GAGVSQSPRYKVAKRGQDVALRCDPISGHVSLFWYQQALGQGPEFLTYFQNEAQLDKSGLPSDRFFAERPEGSVSTLKIQRTQQEDSAVYLCASSLALMSMEHEQYFGPGTRLTVT.

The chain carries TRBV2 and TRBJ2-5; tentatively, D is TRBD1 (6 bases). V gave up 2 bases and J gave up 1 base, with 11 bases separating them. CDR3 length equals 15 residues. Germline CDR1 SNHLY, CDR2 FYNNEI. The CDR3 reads CASSENRDSQETQYF. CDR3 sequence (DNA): TGTGCCAGCAGTGAAAACAGGGATTCCCAAGAGACCCAGTACTTC.

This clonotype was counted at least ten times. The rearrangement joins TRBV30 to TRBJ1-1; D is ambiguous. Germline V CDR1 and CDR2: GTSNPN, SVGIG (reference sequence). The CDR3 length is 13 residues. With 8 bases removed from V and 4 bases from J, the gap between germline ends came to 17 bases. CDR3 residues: CALGSRSGTEAFF. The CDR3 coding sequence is TGTGCCCTAGGTTCCCGGAGTGGCACTGAAGCTTTCTTT.

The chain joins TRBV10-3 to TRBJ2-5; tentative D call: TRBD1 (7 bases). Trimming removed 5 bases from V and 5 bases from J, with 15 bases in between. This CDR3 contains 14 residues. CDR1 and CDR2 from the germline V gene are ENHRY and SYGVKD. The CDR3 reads CAISPGGMMETQYF. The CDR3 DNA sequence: TGTGCCATCAGTCCAGGGGGGATGATGGAGACCCAGTACTTC.

In DNA form, the CDR3 reads TGCAGCGTCCCCAGGCGGGCTAGAGAGCAGTACTTC. This sequence encodes CSVPRRAREQYF. The chain joins TRBV29-1 to TRBJ2-7, with D possibly matching TRBD2 (5 bases). Per the germline V gene, CDR1 is SQVTM and CDR2 is ANQGSEA. Trimming took 6 bases from V and 7 from J, leaving 16 bases between them. CDR3 length equals 12 residues.

The CDR3 here is CASSLYSGGETQYF. DNA for the CDR3: TGTGCCAGCAGCTTATACTCAGGCGGAGAGACCCAGTACTTC. This chain links TRBV7-2 with TRBJ2-5; D not certain. The germline V and J ends were trimmed by 2 bases and 4 bases, with 11 bases remaining between them. The CDR3 totals 14 residues. Germline V gene data show CDR1 as SGHTA and CDR2 as FQGNSA.

The CDR3 reads CATPGSDGFRDGYTF. For the CDR3, the DNA is TGTGCCACCCCCGGATCCGACGGTTTTAGGGATGGCTACACCTTC. The genes are TRBV10-3 and TRBJ1-2; unclear D gene. The CDR3 loop spans 15 amino acids. Trimming took off 10 bases at V and 6 bases at J, with 24 bases between the two ends. Germline V gene data show CDR1 as ENHRY and CDR2 as SYGVKD.

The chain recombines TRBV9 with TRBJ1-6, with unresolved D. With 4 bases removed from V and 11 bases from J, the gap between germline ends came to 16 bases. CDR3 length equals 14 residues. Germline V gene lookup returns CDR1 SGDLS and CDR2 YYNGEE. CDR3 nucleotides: TGTGCCAGCAGCCGTTGGGGTTTCAATACACCCCTCCACTTT. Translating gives CASSRWGFNTPLHF.

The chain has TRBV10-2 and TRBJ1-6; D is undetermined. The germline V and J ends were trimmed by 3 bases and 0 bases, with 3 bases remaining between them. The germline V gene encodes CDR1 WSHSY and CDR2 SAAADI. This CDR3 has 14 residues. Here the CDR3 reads CASSEPSYNSPLHF. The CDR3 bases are TGCGCCAGCAGTGAACCCTCCTATAATTCACCCCTCCACTTT.

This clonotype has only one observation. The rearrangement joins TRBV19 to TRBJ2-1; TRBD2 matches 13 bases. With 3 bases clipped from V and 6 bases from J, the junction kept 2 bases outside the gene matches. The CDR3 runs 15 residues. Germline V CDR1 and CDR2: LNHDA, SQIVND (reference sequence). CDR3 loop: CASSITSGRVNEQFF. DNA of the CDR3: TGTGCCAGTAGTATCACTAGCGGGAGGGTCAATGAGCAGTTCTTC.